The 16 T cell receptor beta chains below all came from one sample that was sequenced in a study of T-cell reconstitution after alpha-beta-depleted transplantation in children. Library preparation (for TCRbeta) was performed with unique molecular identifiers. TCRdb called the PCR reads again in MiXCR, with one record for every CDR3 protein. The data hold approximately 520,000 distinct CDR3 sequences, with roughly an eighth observed a single time. The input for sequencing was PBMCs, mostly from graft donor cells, taken 180 days after TCRalphabeta/CD19-depleted stem cell transplant. The receptors were gathered from a female patient between 2 and 10 years old who had a stem cell transplant for aplastic anemia, so the T cells may come from the graft donor.

This clonotype appeared a few times. The chain has TRBV25-1 and TRBJ1-4; D not certain. Looked up from germline, CDR1 is MGHDK and CDR2 is SYGVNS. V lost 3 bases and J lost 0, with 8 bases in between. CDR3 length: 15 amino acids. This CDR3 reads CASSDTPATNEKLFF. The CDR3 nucleotides read TGTGCCAGCAGTGACACGCCTGCAACTAATGAAAAACTGTTTTTT.

This clonotype came up a few times. V and J are TRBV9 and TRBJ2-1; D might be TRBD1 or TRBD2, each matching 5 bases. V lost 0 bases, J lost 2 bases, and 9 bases lay in between. The germline V gene has CDR1 SGDLS and CDR2 YYNGEE. CDR3 length: 15 residues. CDR3 DNA: TGTGCCAGCAGCGTAGCCGGGACCACCTACAATGAGCAGTTCTTC. It codes for CASSVAGTTYNEQFF. The full variable domain, completed using reference TRBV9 and TRBJ2-1, is DSGVTQTPKHLITATGQRVTLRCSPRSGDLSVYWYQQSLDQGLQFLIQYYNGEERAKGNILERFSAQQFPDLHSELNLSSLELGDSALYFCASSVAGTTYNEQFFGPGTRLTVL.

The V and J genes are TRBV7-2 and TRBJ2-7, with 11 bases identical to TRBD1. This CDR3 is built from 16 residues. The germline V gene encodes CDR1 SGHTA and CDR2 FQGNSA. V lost 1 base and J lost 5; bases outside the gene matches: 7. CDR3 residues: CASSLGTGGAWNEQYF. The CDR3 nucleotides read TGTGCCAGCAGCTTAGGGACAGGGGGCGCATGGAACGAGCAGTACTTC.

The chain recombines TRBV11-2 with TRBJ2-3, with D perhaps TRBD1 or TRBD2 (5 bases each). This CDR3 has 20 amino acids. The germline V gene encodes CDR1 SGHAT and CDR2 FQNNGV. Trimming took off 0 bases at V and 3 bases at J, with 25 bases between the two ends. The CDR3 DNA follows: TGTGCCAGCAGCTTAGATCATTACGGGGACCGAGTCTTCGCAACAGATACGCAGTATTTT. Encoded protein: CASSLDHYGDRVFATDTQYF.

The sample holds many counts of this clonotype. V is TRBV7-2 and J is TRBJ2-1; 9 bases agree with TRBD2. CDR3 length: 16 amino acids. Germline-derived CDR1 and CDR2 are SGHTA and FQGNSA. Germline trimming cut 6 bases from V and 5 bases from J; bases unmatched to any gene: 11. The CDR3 loop reads CASRDRRGGRDNEQFF. CDR3 coding DNA: TGTGCCAGCAGGGACAGGCGGGGGGGCCGGGACAATGAGCAGTTCTTC.

The CDR3 loop is CASSQGTSGHNEQFF. As DNA, the CDR3 is TGTGCCAGCAGCCAGGGGACTAGCGGACACAATGAGCAGTTCTTC. The V gene is TRBV7-9, the J gene TRBJ2-1; 11 positions match TRBD2. V lost 5 bases and J lost 5; bases outside the gene matches: 5. CDR3 length: 15 residues. Germline-derived CDR1 and CDR2 are SEHNR and FQNEAQ (reference sequence).

This clonotype was counted only a few times. The chain joins TRBV12-5 to TRBJ2-3; 9 bases are a match to TRBD2. This CDR3 spans 18 amino acids. The V and J ends lost 0 bases and 4 bases, in that order; junction bases with no gene match: 11. CDR1 is LGHNT, CDR2 FRNRAP, per germline. The CDR3 DNA follows: TGTGCTAGTGGTTTGGTCGTCGGACTAGCGCCAGACGCAGATACGCAGTATTTT. Its translation: CASGLVVGLAPDADTQYF.

This clonotype has just a few counts. The rearrangement uses TRBV19 and TRBJ2-1; D not resolved. Per germline, CDR1 LNHDA and CDR2 SQIVND (reference sequence). This CDR3 spans 14 amino acids. The V end lost 9 bases, the J end lost 2 bases, and 14 bases lay between the germline ends. The CDR3 DNA sequence: TGTGCCAGCTCTCCCTTAAGGGCCTACAATGAGCAGTTCTTC. Amino acid sequence: CASSPLRAYNEQFF.

This clonotype was counted a few times. The J gene is TRBJ1-1, the V gene TRBV5-1; the match to TRBD1 covers 8 bases. Trimming took 8 bases from V and 2 from J; bases not matched to a gene: 5. The CDR3 is 13 amino acids. The germline CDR1 and CDR2 sequences are SGHRS and YFSETQ. The CDR3 here is CASWDRTNTEAFF. CDR3 sequence (DNA): TGCGCCAGTTGGGACAGGACTAACACTGAAGCTTTCTTT.

On this clonotype itself: A junction boundary mismatches the germline segment, possibly from a read error. The chain couples TRBV12-3 or TRBV12-4 to TRBJ2-6; possible D gene TRBD2, 7 bases. CDR3 length: 15 residues. The CDR3 region is CATTLGGPGANGLTF. CDR3 coding DNA: TGTGCCACGACTTTGGGGGGGCCTGGGGCCAACGGCCTGACTTTC.

This clonotype was detected many times. The J gene is TRBJ2-1, the V gene TRBV29-1, with TRBD2 matching 10 bases. Germline CDR1 SQVTM, CDR2 ANQGSEA. The CDR3 sequence is 15 residues long. The V segment lost 1 base and the J segment 2 bases; nucleotides outside the gene matches: 2. The CDR3 nucleotides are TGCAGCGTTGAAGCTAGCGGGAGACCCTACAATGAGCAGTTCTTC. Protein product: CSVEASGRPYNEQFF.

A single count supports this clonotype. The chain recombines TRBV24-1 with TRBJ2-1; D perhaps matches TRBD2 (6 bases). The germline CDR1 and CDR2 sequences are KGHDR and SFDVKD. The CDR3 extends over 16 amino acids. With 4 bases removed from V and 0 bases from J, the gap between germline ends came to 12 bases. The CDR3, as DNA: TGTGCCACCAGTGACCCCGGGGGTAGCTCCTACAATGAGCAGTTCTTC. Amino acids: CATSDPGGSSYNEQFF.

This clonotype has just a few counts. CDR3 in amino acids: CASSPRRGLVTEAFF. CDR3 nucleotides: TGTGCCAGCAGCCCTCGTAGGGGGCTGGTCACTGAAGCTTTCTTT. This rearrangement joins TRBV7-2 to TRBJ1-1, with 7 bases matching TRBD1. This CDR3 comprises 15 residues. With V trimmed by 5 bases and J by 4 bases, 10 bases remained unmatched. Germline V CDR1 and CDR2: SGHTA, FQGNSA. Using reference TRBV7-2 and TRBJ1-1 for the parts outside the CDR3, the full variable domain is GAGVSQSPSNKVTEKGKDVELRCDPISGHTALYWYRQSLGQGLEFLIYFQGNSAPDKSGLPSDRFSAERTGGSVSTLTIQRTQQEDSAVYLCASSPRRGLVTEAFFGQGTRLTVV.

This clonotype was detected only a few times. V gene TRBV27 combines with J gene TRBJ2-2; the match to TRBD2 covers 8 bases. The CDR3 is made up of 17 amino acids. Germline values: CDR1 MNHEY, CDR2 SMNVEV (reference sequence). The V and J ends lost 4 bases and 5 bases, in that order; junction bases with no gene match: 12. The CDR3 spells CASSSLSAGEGTGELFF. Written as DNA, the CDR3 is TGTGCCAGCAGTTCATTATCAGCGGGAGAGGGAACCGGGGAGCTGTTTTTT.

This chain's CDR3 is CASSLVQVNGYTF. CDR3 coding DNA: TGTGCCAGCAGTTTAGTCCAGGTTAATGGCTACACCTTC. The chain combines TRBV12-3 or TRBV12-4 with TRBJ1-2; D call uncertain. Trimming removed 1 base at V and 6 bases at J, with 9 bases between. The CDR3 covers 13 residues.

This chain joins TRBV6-2 or TRBV6-3 and TRBJ2-1; the D call may be TRBD1 or TRBD2 (12 bases each). CDR1 is MNHEY, CDR2 SVGEGT, per germline. Trimming took off 8 bases at V and 10 bases at J, with 42 bases between the two ends. The CDR3 runs to 21 residues. The CDR3 loop is CASPRDRGPGFLAGGTGEQFF. The CDR3 nucleotides read TGTGCCAGCCCTCGGGACAGGGGGCCTGGGTTTCTAGCGGGAGGGACAGGAGAGCAGTTCTTC.